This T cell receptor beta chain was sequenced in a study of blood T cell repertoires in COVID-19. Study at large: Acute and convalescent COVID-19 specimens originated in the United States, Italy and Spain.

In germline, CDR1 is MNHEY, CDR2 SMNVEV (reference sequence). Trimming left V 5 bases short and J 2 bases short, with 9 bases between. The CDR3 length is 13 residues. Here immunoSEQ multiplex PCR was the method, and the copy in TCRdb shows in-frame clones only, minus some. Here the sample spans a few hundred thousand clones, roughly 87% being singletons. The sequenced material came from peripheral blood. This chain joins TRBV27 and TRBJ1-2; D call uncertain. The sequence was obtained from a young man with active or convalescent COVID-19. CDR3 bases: TGTGCCAGCAGTCCCACAGAGAACTATGGCTACACCTTC. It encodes CASSPTENYGYTF.